This T cell receptor beta chain stems from a study of blood T cell repertoires in COVID-19. Looking at the study overall: The origin of the acute and convalescent COVID-19 samples was the United States, Italy and Spain. The analysed material was cDNA or gDNA that came from T cells, B-cell-depleted T cells, or PBMCs.

Profiling relied on immunoSEQ multiplex PCR, and the TCRdb table lists in-frame clones only, not all of them. The data contain about 200,000 clones, about 90% of them singletons. The sequencing sample was made of PBMCs or T cells enriched from blood (not recorded which). This TCR derives from a woman in her 30s with acute COVID-19.

The CDR3 loop reads CASSYGSSGGYNEQFF. In nucleotides, the CDR3 is TGTGCCAGCAGTTACGGCTCTAGCGGGGGCTACAATGAGCAGTTCTTC. V usage is TRBV6-2 or TRBV6-3 and J usage is TRBJ2-1; TRBD2 agrees at 10 bases. The CDR3 totals 16 residues. Germline trimming cut 2 bases from V and 3 bases from J; bases unmatched to any gene: 4. CDR1 is MNHEY, CDR2 SVGEGT, per germline.